These 2 T cell receptor beta chains came from one sample sequenced in a study of T cell clonotyping in hematopoietic cell transplantation. Measured with immunoSEQ multiplex PCR; TCRdb has only the in-frame clones, and not every one. The data show about 76,000 clones, with 90% to 96% seen just once and under 2% held by the top ten. Indicated time point: recipient sample about 28 days before transplant, after cytoreduction. The sample was peripheral blood mononuclear cells, taken before stem cell transplant. Source of these receptors: a woman in her 50s with acute myeloid leukemia. Some clones in this sample may be carry-over from other donors' samples.

This chain connects TRBV28 to TRBJ2-7; no firm D call. V lost 7 bases, J lost 4 bases, and 8 bases lay in between. This CDR3 has 11 residues. Germline values: CDR1 MDHEN, CDR2 SYDVKM. This chain's CDR3 is CASTLAYEQYF. DNA of the CDR3: TGTGCCAGCACCTTAGCTTACGAGCAGTACTTC.

The rearrangement joins TRBV5-8 to TRBJ2-1; tentatively, D is TRBD1 or TRBD2 (5 bases each). This CDR3 is 16 amino acids long. Trimming pared 1 base from V and 3 bases from J, leaving 14 bases between. CDR1 is SGHTS, CDR2 YDEGEE, per germline. The CDR3 loop is CASSLSRDGLYNEQFF. DNA for the CDR3: TGTGCCAGCAGCTTGTCCCGGGACGGGCTCTACAATGAGCAGTTCTTC.